What follows is one T cell receptor (beta chain) and its context. Its antigen is not yet known. No quality values exist for individual bases; no much larger clone is one base distant. Participants in the prospective study were enrolled through a virtual design, were aged about 18 to 100 years, and lived in 20 to 30 United States geographic areas. Cohort assignment in the prospective study relied on participant-reported clinical history from a screening survey and a study questionnaire. In the prospective study, whole blood, serum and a nasopharyngeal or oropharyngeal swab were collected from each participant by mobile phlebotomists. Participants in the prospective study had the option to provide additional blood draws and questionnaires over a roughly two-month period. Before DNA extraction, blood samples from the prospective study were shipped at room temperature or frozen. This sample was included in a study of blood T cell repertoires in COVID-19 (dated by TCRdb to 2018 to 2021). About the investigation overall: Collaborator samples came from the United States, Italy and Spain and covered acute and convalescent phases of COVID-19. A de-identified subject ID, COVID-19 status, age in years and sex were almost always included in the sample metadata. The material from the prospective study consisted of cDNA or gDNA derived from T cells, B-cell-depleted T cells, or PBMCs. The repertoires were released in a freely available public database intended as a resource for research on the immune response to SARS-CoV-2. Deeply sampled blood TCRbeta repertoires from subjects exposed to, actively infected with, or recovered from COVID-19 were included in the dataset. Where HLA class I and class II types were available, the types were taken from metadata supplied by the sample provider, not from assay-based typing. The samples were drawn from two sources: the first 160 participants of the ongoing ImmuneRACE study, and fewer than 1,500 subjects contributed by 6 global collaborators. What the research found in general, with its limitations: The amount of clinical and demographic metadata varied by source and participant and was provided uncurated.

TCRbeta CDR3 regions were amplified from genomic DNA using the immunoSEQ Assay, a bias-controlled multiplex PCR. Turning to the authors' computational methods: Nucleated cell counts per sample were estimated from amplification of reference gene primers within the assay. To quantify the absolute abundance of each unique TCRbeta CDR3 rearrangement, sequence reads were collapsed and filtered. Productive Simpson clonality was computed per sample as the square root of Simpson's diversity index over productive rearrangements. What TCRdb holds here is the immuneACCESS table cut down to in-frame rearrangements. Part of the clones is not present; checked against another copy, under half of the missing clones reflect an unresolved V gene, and the others are unexplained. V, J and clone size reflect that table, while D and trimming were determined from the DNA. The sample yields hundreds of thousands of clones; 87% were counted once. Of the sample, roughly 6% falls within the top ten clones.

The CDR3 contains 15 residues, cysteine and phenylalanine counted. Only the CDR3 DNA stays, 45 bases, in frame from base 1. For CDR1 and CDR2, the germline V gene lists SNHLY and FYNNEI. V loses 4 bases, J loses 3 bases, and the germline ends lie 13 bases apart. This sequence originates from a woman in her thirties with acute COVID-19. Sequencing was done on a sample of PBMCs or T cells enriched from blood (not recorded which). This sequence uses TRBV2 and TRBJ1-5, and the D gene may be TRBD1, 5 bases matching. The CDR3 region reads CASSVSGGPNQPQHF. The base sequence is TGTGCCAGCAGTGTTTCGGGGGGTCCCAATCAGCCCCAGCATTTT.